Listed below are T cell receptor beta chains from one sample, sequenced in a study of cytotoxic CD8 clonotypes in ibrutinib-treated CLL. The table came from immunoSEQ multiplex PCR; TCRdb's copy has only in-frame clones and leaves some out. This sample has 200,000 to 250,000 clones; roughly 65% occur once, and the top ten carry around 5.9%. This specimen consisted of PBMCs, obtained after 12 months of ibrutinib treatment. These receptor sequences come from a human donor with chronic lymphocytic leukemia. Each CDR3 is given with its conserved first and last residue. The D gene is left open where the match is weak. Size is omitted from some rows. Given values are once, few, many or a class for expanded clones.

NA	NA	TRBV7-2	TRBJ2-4	TGTGCCAGCAGCCCATGGGTTCTTTCAGCCAAAAACATTCAGTACTTC	CASSPWVLSAKNIQYF
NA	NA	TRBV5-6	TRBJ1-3	TGTGCCAGCAGCCTCACAGGTCGCTCTGGAAACACCATATATTTT	CASSLTGRSGNTIYF
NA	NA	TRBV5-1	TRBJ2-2	TGCGCCAGCAGCTTGGGATCTGGGGAGCTGTTTTTT	CASSLGSGELFF
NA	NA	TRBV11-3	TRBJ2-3	TGTGCCAGCAGCTTGACAGGAGCCCATACGCAGTATTTT	CASSLTGAHTQYF
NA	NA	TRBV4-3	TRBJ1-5	TGCGCCAGCAGCCAAGAATTTGGGACCGCTATCCGGCCCCAGCATTTT	CASSQEFGTAIRPQHF
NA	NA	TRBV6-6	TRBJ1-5	TGTGCCACGGGAGCGGGCAATCAGCCCCAGCATTTT	CATGAGNQPQHF
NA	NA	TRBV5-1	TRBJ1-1	TGCGCCAGCAGACCCCGGGGAGTGGACACTGAAGCTTTCTTT	CASRPRGVDTEAFF
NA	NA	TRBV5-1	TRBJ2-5	TGCGCCAGCAGCTGGACCACAGGGACCACCCAAGAGACCCAGTACTTC	CASSWTTGTTQETQYF
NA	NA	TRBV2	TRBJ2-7	TGTGCCAGCAGTGACCGCCTGATCTCCTACGAGCAGTACTTC	CASSDRLISYEQYF
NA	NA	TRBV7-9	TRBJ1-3	TGTGCCAGCAGCTTAGGGCAGCCCAACTCTGGAAACACCATATATTTT	CASSLGQPNSGNTIYF
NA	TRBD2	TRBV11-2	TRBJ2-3	TGTGCCAGCAGCTTAAGCCCCAAGCCCAGCGGGGGCACAGATACGCAGTATTTT	CASSLSPKPSGGTDTQYF
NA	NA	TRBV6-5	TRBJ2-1	TGTGCCAGCAGTTACCGAGGGGAGCAGTTCTTC	CASSYRGEQFF
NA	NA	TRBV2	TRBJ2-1	TGTGCCAGCAGTGACGAGAGGAGCAACAATGAGCAGTTCTTC	CASSDERSNNEQFF
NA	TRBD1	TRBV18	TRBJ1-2	TGTGCCAGCTCACCACCCGACAGGGCAGCCAACTATGGCTACACCTTC	CASSPPDRAANYGYTF
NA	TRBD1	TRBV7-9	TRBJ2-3	TGTGCCAGCAGCCATCCTATACGGGACAGATACACAGATACGCAGTATTTT	CASSHPIRDRYTDTQYF
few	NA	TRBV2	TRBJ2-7	TGTGCCAGCAGCCCCACGGAGGTTACCTACGAGCAGTACTTC	CASSPTEVTYEQYF
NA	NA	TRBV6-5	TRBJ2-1	TGTGCCAGCAGCCTGTTGAATGTGCAGTTCTTC	CASSLLNVQFF
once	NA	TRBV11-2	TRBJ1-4	TGTGCCAGCAGCTTATACCGGGGGGGAGAAAAACTGTTTTTT	CASSLYRGGEKLFF
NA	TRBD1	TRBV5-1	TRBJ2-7	TGCGCCAGCAGCGCGGGACAGGGGGGCGAGCAGTACTTC	CASSAGQGGEQYF
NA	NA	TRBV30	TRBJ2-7	TGTGCCTGGAGTCAAGACGGGACGGGTGTTCGGTACTTC	CAWSQDGTGVRYF
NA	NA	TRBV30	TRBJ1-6	TGTGCCTGGAGAAGGCGCAGGCCTTATAATTCACCCCTCCACTTT	CAWRRRRPYNSPLHF
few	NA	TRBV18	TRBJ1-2	TGTGCCAGCTCACCGCAGGACAGCCGGCCCTATGGCTACACCTTC	CASSPQDSRPYGYTF
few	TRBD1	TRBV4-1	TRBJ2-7	TGCGCCAGCAGCCAAGGCATTGACAGGGCAGGGGAGCAGTACTTC	CASSQGIDRAGEQYF
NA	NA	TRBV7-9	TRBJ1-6	TGTGCCAGCAGCGCGGGGCAGGGACTTGAAACCCTCCACTTT	CASSAGQGLETLHF
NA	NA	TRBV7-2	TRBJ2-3	TGTGCCAGCAGCTTTACAGGTAGCACAGATACGCAGTATTTT	CASSFTGSTDTQYF
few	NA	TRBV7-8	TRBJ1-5	TGTGCCAGCAGCTTAGTGGTGGGGGCTCAGCCCCAGCATTTT	CASSLVVGAQPQHF
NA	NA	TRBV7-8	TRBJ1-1	TGTGCCAGCAGCCGACAGTCCTTGAACACTGAAGCTTTCTTT	CASSRQSLNTEAFF
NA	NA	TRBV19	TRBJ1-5	TGTGCCAGTATTGACAGCTATAGCAATCAGCCCCAGCATTTT	CASIDSYSNQPQHF
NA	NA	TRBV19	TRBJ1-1	TGTGCCAGTAGAGGGAGGACAGAAGCTTTCTTT	CASRGRTEAFF
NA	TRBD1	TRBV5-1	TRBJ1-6	TGCGCCAGCAGCCAGCGACAGGGGGAATATTCACCCCTCCACTTT	CASSQRQGEYSPLHF
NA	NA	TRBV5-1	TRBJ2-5	TGCGCCAGCAGCTTGGTTCCGTGGGATAGCCAGTACTTC	CASSLVPWDSQYF
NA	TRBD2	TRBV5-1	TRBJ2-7	TGCGCCAGCAGGCCGTTGTTTGGACTAGCGGGAGGAACCTACGAGCAGTACTTC	CASRPLFGLAGGTYEQYF
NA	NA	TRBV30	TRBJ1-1	TGTGCCTGGAGTGTCGGATCCTCTGAAGCTTTCTTT	CAWSVGSSEAFF
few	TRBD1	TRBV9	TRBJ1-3	TGTGCCAGCAGCGTGACAGGGGCCCGAAGCTCTGGAAACACCATATATTTT	CASSVTGARSSGNTIYF
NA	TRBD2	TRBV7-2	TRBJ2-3	TGTGCCAGCAGCGTCCTCGGGGCGGGAGGGGATACGCAGTATTTT	CASSVLGAGGDTQYF
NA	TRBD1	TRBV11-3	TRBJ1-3	TGTGCCAGCAGCTTACCCCGAAGGGAACAGGGGAACGTACGAAACACCATATATTTT	CASSLPRREQGNVRNTIYF
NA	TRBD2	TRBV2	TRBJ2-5	TGTGCCAGCAAACTAGCGGGAGAGACCCAGTACTTC	CASKLAGETQYF
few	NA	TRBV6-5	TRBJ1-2	TGTGCCAGCAGCAAAGGGGGGGCGATTGGCTACACCTTC	CASSKGGAIGYTF
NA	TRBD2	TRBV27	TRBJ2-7	TGTGCCAGCAGTTGGGGGTTTAGCGGGAGAGGCCGCGAGCAGTACTTC	CASSWGFSGRGREQYF
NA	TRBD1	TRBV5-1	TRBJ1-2	TGCGCCAGCAGCTTGGAAGGGGGCACAACCGGCTACACCTTC	CASSLEGGTTGYTF
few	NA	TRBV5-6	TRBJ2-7	TGTGCCAGCAGCAAGACAGGCTACGAGCAGTACTTC	CASSKTGYEQYF
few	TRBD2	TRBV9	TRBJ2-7	TGTGCCAGCAGCGTAGCAACTAGCGGGGAGCAGTACTTC	CASSVATSGEQYF
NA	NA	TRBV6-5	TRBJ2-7	TGTGCCAGCAGGGACGGACAGTTAGCCTACGAGCAGTACTTC	CASRDGQLAYEQYF
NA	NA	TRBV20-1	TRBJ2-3	TGCAGTGCTAGAGTCGCCGGGACGCAGTATTTT	CSARVAGTQYF
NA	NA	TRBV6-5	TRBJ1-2	TGTGCCAGCAGTTACTCATCAGGCCCTAGAGGCTACACCTTC	CASSYSSGPRGYTF
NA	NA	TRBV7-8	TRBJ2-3	TGTGCCAGCAGCCCTGGGACTAGCACAGATACGCAGTATTTT	CASSPGTSTDTQYF
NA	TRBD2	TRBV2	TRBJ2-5	TGTGCCAGCACCGCAGGGACTAGCGAAGAGACCCAGTACTTC	CASTAGTSEETQYF
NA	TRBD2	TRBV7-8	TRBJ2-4	TGTGCCAGCAGCAGCCAGGGACTAGCGGGGGGTGGCATTCAGTACTTC	CASSSQGLAGGGIQYF
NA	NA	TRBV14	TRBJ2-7	TGTGCCAGCAGCCATCCTCCGGGCAGGGGTCCCTACGAGCAGTACTTC	CASSHPPGRGPYEQYF
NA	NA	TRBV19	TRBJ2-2	TGTGCCAGTAGCCCGGGGGACAGAAACACCGGGGAGCTGTTTTTT	CASSPGDRNTGELFF